One and the same sample provided the 30 T cell receptor beta chains below, sequenced in a study of blood T cell repertoires in COVID-19. The protocol was immunoSEQ multiplex PCR, while the TCRdb copy is restricted to in-frame clones and leaves out a portion. The sample consists of some 140,000 clones, about 85% of them appearing once. The sequenced sample was peripheral blood. These receptors originate from a man aged 60 to 69 with COVID-19, enrolled during active disease.

The J gene is TRBJ2-1, the V gene TRBV7-3; 8 bases line up with TRBD2. Trimming removed 4 bases from V and 9 bases from J; junction bases left unmatched: 17. CDR1 SGHTA and CDR2 FQGTGA come from the germline V gene. The CDR3 covers 17 residues. CDR3 amino acids: CASSSGAVGSGKGEQFF. As DNA, the CDR3 is TGTGCCAGCAGCTCTGGCGCGGTGGGTAGCGGGAAGGGTGAGCAGTTCTTC. The full variable domain, in which reference TRBV7-3 and TRBJ2-1 provide the parts outside the CDR3, is GAGVSQTPSNKVTEKGKYVELRCDPISGHTALYWYRQSLGQGPEFLIYFQGTGAADDSGLPNDRFFAVRPEGSVSTLKIQRTERGDSAVYLCASSSGAVGSGKGEQFFGPGTRLTVL.

J is TRBJ1-1 and V is TRBV11-2; maybe TRBD1 (5 bases). V lost 2 bases to trimming and J lost 1 base, with 8 bases between them. Germline-derived CDR1 and CDR2 are SGHAT and FQNNGV. CDR3 size: 14 residues. CDR3 in amino acids: CASSLTTGNTEAFF. The CDR3 DNA reads as TGTGCCAGCAGCTTAACTACAGGGAACACTGAAGCTTTCTTT. Drawing the rest from reference TRBV11-2 and TRBJ1-1, the complete variable domain is EAGVAQSPRYKIIEKRQSVAFWCNPISGHATLYWYQQILGQGPKLLIQFQNNGVVDDSQLPKDRFSAERLKGVDSTLKIQPAKLEDSAVYLCASSLTTGNTEAFFGQGTRLTVV.

V and J are TRBV28 and TRBJ1-1; weak D call: TRBD1 (5 bases). CDR1 MDHEN and CDR2 SYDVKM come from the germline V gene. V was clipped by 3 bases and J by 7 bases, with 12 bases between them. This CDR3 is 13 amino acids long. The CDR3 is CASSFGRGNEAFF. CDR3 sequence (DNA): TGTGCCAGCAGTTTTGGTCGGGGGAATGAAGCTTTCTTT.

The gene calls are TRBV9 and TRBJ2-7, with D possibly TRBD2 on 5 matching bases. Germline V gene lookup returns CDR1 SGDLS and CDR2 YYNGEE. This CDR3 spans 12 amino acids. Trimming cost V 4 bases and J 3 bases, with 8 bases left between them. The CDR3 nucleotides are TGTGCCAGCAGCCGGAGGAACTACGAGCAGTACTTC. It codes for CASSRRNYEQYF.

The chain couples TRBV7-2 to TRBJ1-6; the D is unclear. Germline lookup yields CDR1 SGHTA and CDR2 FQGNSA. The CDR3 runs 15 residues. V gave up 1 base and J gave up 6 bases, with 10 bases separating them. CDR3 bases: TGTGCCAGCAGCTTAGGGTCCCAGTCTAATTCACCCCTCCACTTT. Translating it yields CASSLGSQSNSPLHF.

This rearrangement joins TRBV7-2 to TRBJ2-5; 14 nucleotides agree with TRBD2. This CDR3 contains 18 residues. V lost 5 bases and J lost 3; bases outside the gene matches: 11. Germline V gives CDR1 SGHTA, CDR2 FQGNSA. In DNA form, the CDR3 reads TGTGCCAGCAGCCCCTTCGGACTAGCGGGGGGACTCAAAGAGACCCAGTACTTC. Translating gives CASSPFGLAGGLKETQYF.

This clone was seen a single time. The V call is TRBV5-6, the J call TRBJ1-2; D is unresolved. CDR1 SGHDT and CDR2 YYEEEE come from the germline V gene. Trimming cost V 1 base and J 8 bases, with 12 bases left between them. The CDR3 covers 13 residues. The CDR3 coding sequence is TGTGCCAGCAGCTTGCTACAGTCTGGAGGCTACACCTTC. Protein: CASSLLQSGGYTF.

This clone turned up a few times. The chain employs TRBV19 and TRBJ1-2; TRBD1 matches 9 bases. The J segment lost 4 bases and the V segment lost 4 bases, leaving 7 bases of the junction unmatched. Looked up from germline, CDR1 is LNHDA and CDR2 is SQIVND (reference sequence). The CDR3 totals 15 residues. CDR3 coding DNA: TGTGCCAGTAGTAGCGAAGGGACAGGGAGCTATGGCTACACCTTC. Its protein is CASSSEGTGSYGYTF.

The count of this clone is one. The CDR3 is CASKGGLLEAFF. The CDR3 nucleotides read TGTGCCAGCAAGGGGGGGTTGTTGGAAGCTTTCTTT. This chain joins TRBV2 and TRBJ1-1, with D tentatively TRBD1 (6 bases). This CDR3 has 12 residues. V shed 7 bases and J shed 8 bases, with 14 bases lying between them. Germline values: CDR1 SNHLY, CDR2 FYNNEI.

This clone was found a few times. This CDR3 is CASSTRTSGSPSYEQYF. DNA for the CDR3: TGTGCCAGCAGCACCCGGACTAGCGGGAGTCCCTCCTACGAGCAGTACTTC. V is TRBV4-2 and J is TRBJ2-7; 13 bases line up with TRBD2. Germline lookup yields CDR1 LGHNA and CDR2 YNFKEQ. V was clipped by 5 bases and J by 0 bases; unmatched bases: 7. This CDR3 spans 17 amino acids.

The chain links TRBV6-5 to TRBJ2-2; 11 bases agree with TRBD1. J gave up 6 bases and V 6 bases, and 6 bases lay outside the gene matches. This CDR3 region has 15 residues. CDR1 and CDR2 (germline): MNHEY, SVGAGI. This chain's CDR3 is CASRAGTGGPGELFF. The DNA of the CDR3 is TGTGCCAGCAGGGCCGGGACAGGGGGTCCCGGGGAGCTGTTTTTT.

The rearrangement joins TRBV18 to TRBJ2-3; no firm D call. With 3 bases removed from V and 0 bases from J, the gap between germline ends came to 7 bases. From germline, CDR1 is KGHSH and CDR2 LQKENI. The length of the CDR3 is 14 residues. CDR3 sequence: CASSPSYSTDTQYF. The CDR3 region has the DNA TGTGCCAGCTCACCGTCTTATAGCACAGATACGCAGTATTTT.

V is TRBV7-2 and J is TRBJ1-2; D remains unclear. Deletions cut 4 bases from V and 4 bases from J, with 13 bases between. The length of the CDR3 is 14 residues. CDR1 is SGHTA, CDR2 FQGNSA, per germline. CDR3 sequence (DNA): TGTGCCAGCAGCTCCCTGGCTGGCCCCTATGGCTACACCTTC. Protein product: CASSSLAGPYGYTF. The whole variable domain, filled in from reference TRBV7-2 and TRBJ1-2, reads GAGVSQSPSNKVTEKGKDVELRCDPISGHTALYWYRQSLGQGLEFLIYFQGNSAPDKSGLPSDRFSAERTGGSVSTLTIQRTQQEDSAVYLCASSSLAGPYGYTFGSGTRLTVV.

The chain couples TRBV6-2 or TRBV6-3 to TRBJ1-2; 8 bases line up with TRBD1. This CDR3 has 16 amino acids. CDR1 is MNHEY, CDR2 SVGEGT, per germline. Trimming at V came to 5 bases and at J to 1 base, leaving 9 bases not matched to a gene. The CDR3: CASSDGQGTLNYGYTF. The CDR3 nucleotides read TGTGCCAGCAGTGACGGACAGGGCACCCTTAACTATGGCTACACCTTC.

This clone was observed once. The gene calls are TRBV4-3 and TRBJ2-7, with D uncertain. V dropped 0 bases and J dropped 5 bases, with 17 bases sitting between them. The V gene's germline CDR1 is LGHNA and CDR2 YSLEER. The CDR3 is 16 residues long. The CDR3 DNA follows: TGCGCCAGCAGCCAAGATCTTAGTTCCGGCCTAGACGAGCAGTACTTC. Its protein is CASSQDLSSGLDEQYF.

This clone occurred once. The V and J genes are TRBV19 and TRBJ2-1, with TRBD1 matching over 8 bases. CDR3 length equals 16 residues. Germline CDR1 LNHDA, CDR2 SQIVND (reference sequence). V lost 5 bases and J lost 4; bases outside the gene matches: 10. The CDR3, as DNA: TGTGCCAGTAGTCGCGCCGGGACAGGTAAATACAATGAGCAGTTCTTC. Amino acid sequence: CASSRAGTGKYNEQFF.

V and J are TRBV11-3 and TRBJ1-1, with D maybe TRBD1 (5 bases). Trimming removed 0 bases from V and 6 bases from J, with 11 bases in between. There are 14 residues in the CDR3. Germline CDR1 and CDR2: SGHNT and YENEEA. This CDR3 is CASSLESGYAEAFF. CDR3 nucleotides: TGTGCCAGCAGCTTAGAGTCAGGGTACGCTGAAGCTTTCTTT.

This clone was seen only once. This rearrangement joins TRBV19 to TRBJ2-2, with a weak D call TRBD1 (5 bases). The CDR3 is 13 amino acids. Germline lookup yields CDR1 LNHDA and CDR2 SQIVND (reference sequence). For the CDR3, the DNA is TGTGCTATACAGGCTCCGAACACCGGGGAGCTGTTTTTT. Its translation is CAIQAPNTGELFF.

The chain joins TRBV6-5 to TRBJ1-1; D might be TRBD1 (6 bases). This CDR3 has 15 residues. Germline CDR1 is MNHEY and CDR2 is SVGAGI. Trimming removed 6 bases from V and 0 bases from J, with 14 bases in between. CDR3 loop: CASRISGTLNTEAFF. CDR3 sequence (DNA): TGTGCCAGCAGAATATCCGGGACATTGAACACTGAAGCTTTCTTT.

The chain links TRBV6-2 or TRBV6-3 to TRBJ2-1, with 9 positions matching TRBD1. From germline, CDR1 is MNHEY and CDR2 SVGEGT. Germline trimming cut 4 bases from V and 6 bases from J; bases unmatched to any gene: 7. The CDR3 runs to 15 residues. The CDR3 nucleotides are TGTGCCAGCAGTTCATCCGGGACAGGGTCCAATGAGCAGTTCTTC. Translated, it gives CASSSSGTGSNEQFF.

The CDR3: CASSIGREGPGDTQYF. The CDR3 DNA sequence: TGTGCCAGCAGTATTGGGCGGGAGGGCCCGGGAGATACGCAGTATTTT. The genes are TRBV5-4 and TRBJ2-3; the match to TRBD2 covers 9 bases. The CDR3 length is 16 residues. Trimming took 5 bases from V and 5 from J; bases not matched to a gene: 12. CDR1 is SGHNT and CDR2 is YYREEE in the germline V gene (reference sequence).

J is TRBJ2-3 and V is TRBV14, with 15 nucleotides matching TRBD2. V was clipped by 2 bases and J by 8 bases; unmatched bases: 8. Germline lookup yields CDR1 SGHDN and CDR2 FVKESK. The CDR3 sequence is 17 residues long. The CDR3 here is CASSQSGTSGRWATQYF. In DNA, the CDR3 is TGTGCCAGCAGCCAATCCGGGACTAGCGGGAGGTGGGCTACGCAGTATTTT.

The chain employs TRBV19 and TRBJ2-3; a weak D match, TRBD1 (5 bases). This CDR3 contains 14 residues. Between the trimmed V and J ends, which lost 6 bases and 1 base, there was a span of 11 bases. The germline gives CDR1 LNHDA, CDR2 SQIVND (reference sequence). The CDR3 loop reads CASSPGWGTDTQYF. The DNA for the CDR3 is TGTGCCAGTAGCCCAGGGTGGGGCACAGATACGCAGTATTTT.

This chain connects TRBV27 to TRBJ2-7; 11 positions match TRBD2. The CDR3 has 16 amino acids. Germline V CDR1 and CDR2: MNHEY, SMNVEV (reference sequence). After removal of 7 bases from V and 4 bases from J, the junction contained 12 bases not matched to a gene. Here the CDR3 reads CASKGGLAGGPYEQYF. CDR3 nucleotides: TGTGCCAGCAAGGGGGGGTTAGCGGGAGGGCCTTACGAGCAGTACTTC.

In its sample, this clone was seen once. The chain uses TRBV7-9 and TRBJ2-1, with 9 bases aligning to TRBD1. The ends lost 1 base at V and 9 bases at J; junction bases unmatched: 4. This CDR3 region has 14 residues. Per germline, CDR1 SEHNR and CDR2 FQNEAQ (reference sequence). CDR3 DNA sequence: TGTGCCAGCAGCTTAGACAGGGGGCCGGGTGAGCAGTTCTTC. It translates to CASSLDRGPGEQFF.

The chain combines TRBV29-1 with TRBJ2-7; D is undetermined. Germline CDR1 SQVTM, CDR2 ANQGSEA. The CDR3 consists of 13 residues. The V end was cut by 0 bases, the J end by 0 bases, with 6 bases between. CDR3 sequence reads: CSVEDAGSYEQYF. The CDR3, as DNA: TGCAGCGTTGAAGATGCCGGCTCCTACGAGCAGTACTTC.

The chain combines TRBV7-9 with TRBJ2-7, with D tentatively TRBD1 (5 bases). CDR1 and CDR2 from the germline V gene are SEHNR and FQNEAQ (reference sequence). The CDR3 is 13 amino acids. The V gene lost 8 bases and the J gene lost 6 bases, with 17 bases spanning the gap. The CDR3 region is CASRPTTGPEQYF. The CDR3 nucleotides are TGTGCCAGCCGCCCGACAACAGGTCCCGAGCAGTACTTC. The whole variable domain, remainder taken from reference TRBV7-9 and TRBJ2-7, is DTGVSQNPRHKITKRGQNVTFRCDPISEHNRLYWYRQTLGQGPEFLTYFQNEAQLEKSRLLSDRFSAERPKGSFSTLEIQRTEQGDSAMYLCASRPTTGPEQYFGPGTRLTVT.

This clone was observed a handful of times. V gene TRBV4-1 combines with J gene TRBJ2-1, with D uncertain. Looked up from germline, CDR1 is MGHRA and CDR2 is YSYEKL. CDR3 length: 14 amino acids. V gave up 2 bases and J gave up 10 bases, with 15 bases separating them. The CDR3 is CASSQLFGAPEQFF. The CDR3 DNA follows: TGCGCCAGCAGCCAACTATTCGGAGCTCCCGAGCAGTTCTTC.

V gene TRBV28 combines with J gene TRBJ1-3; D might be TRBD1 (5 bases). The CDR3 has 15 amino acids. Trimming removed 4 bases at V and 4 bases at J, with 14 bases between. Germline V gene data show CDR1 as MDHEN and CDR2 as SYDVKM. CDR3 coding DNA: TGTGCCAGCAGTTCCCCGGGGGGGTTAGGAAACACCATATATTTT. Its translation is CASSSPGGLGNTIYF.

This clone was counted once. J is TRBJ1-1 and V is TRBV27, with D maybe TRBD1 (5 bases). The ends were cut back, 2 bases at V and 1 base at J, with 8 bases in the middle. CDR3 length: 14 residues. Per the germline V gene, CDR1 is MNHEY and CDR2 is SMNVEV (reference sequence). The CDR3 DNA sequence: TGTGCCAGCAGTTTAGGGGCTACGAACACTGAAGCTTTCTTT. Protein: CASSLGATNTEAFF.